Detailed here is one TCR beta chain. Its specificity is unknown. Data came from immunoSEQ multiplex PCR; TCRdb stores just in-frame clones and leaves some out. The data contain about 39,000 clones, around nine tenths of them singletons. This record belongs to a study of lymphopenia after photon versus proton radiotherapy. The study's findings and limits: Relative stability marked proton patients; photon patients lost diversity and naive cells. Larger post-nadir TCR diversity loss correlated inversely with survival in deceased patients.

This TCR derives from a man in his 60s with cholangiocarcinoma. This specimen was peripheral blood, taken from a patient treated with photon-based radiotherapy.

CDR3 protein: CASSPGQNSNYGYTF. CDR3 coding DNA: TGTGCCAGCAGCCCAGGACAAAACTCTAACTATGGCTACACCTTC. V is TRBV5-4 and J is TRBJ1-2; tentatively, D is TRBD1 (5 bases). This CDR3 has 15 residues. V lost 4 bases and J 0 bases, leaving 13 bases between the germline ends. Germline V lookup: CDR1 SGHNT, CDR2 YYREEE (reference sequence).